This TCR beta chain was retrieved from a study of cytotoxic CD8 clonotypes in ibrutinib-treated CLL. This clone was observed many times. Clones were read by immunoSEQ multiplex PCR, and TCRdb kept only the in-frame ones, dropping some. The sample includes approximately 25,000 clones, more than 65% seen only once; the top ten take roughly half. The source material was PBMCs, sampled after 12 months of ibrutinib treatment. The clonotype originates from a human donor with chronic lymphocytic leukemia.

The CDR3 sequence is CASNPSYEQYF. CDR3 nucleotides: TGTGCCAGCAACCCCTCCTACGAGCAGTACTTC. V usage is TRBV21-1 and J usage is TRBJ2-7. TRBV21-1 is a pseudogene. This CDR3 contains 11 residues.